This T cell receptor beta chain was retrieved from a study of Ad26.COV2.S vaccination and SARS-CoV-2 variants. Germline CDR1 reads SEHNR; CDR2 reads FQNEAQ (reference sequence). The CDR3 contains 15 residues. V lost 3 bases to trimming and J lost 8 bases; unmatched junction nucleotides: 11. Treatment denoted: 15 to 20 received Ad26.COV2.S at low or high dose, single or two shots; roughly five received placebo; per-sample allocation not given. The study sampled participants on day 63 after the first vaccine or placebo injection. Here immunoSEQ multiplex PCR was the method, and the copy in TCRdb shows in-frame clones only, minus some. Here the sample spans around 500,000 clones, approximately 90% being singletons.

Sequencing used peripheral blood, obtained in a trial of Ad26.COV2.S vaccine versus placebo. This chain connects TRBV7-9 to TRBJ1-2; TRBD1 matches at 8 bases. This TCR was sampled from a person aged 18-60 years who received the Ad26.COV2.S COVID-19 vaccine or a placebo. This chain's CDR3 is CASSLGDRPFEGYTF. The CDR3 bases are TGTGCCAGCAGCTTGGGGGACAGGCCCTTCGAGGGCTACACCTTC.